This T cell receptor beta chain stems from a study of blood T cell repertoires in COVID-19. CDR1 is SGHRS and CDR2 is YFSETQ in the germline V gene. The V end lost 3 bases, the J end lost 6 bases, and 10 bases lay between the germline ends. CDR3 length: 13 amino acids. Profiled with immunoSEQ multiplex PCR; TCRdb holds only in-frame clones, not every one. The profile shows around 200,000 clones, about 90% of them singletons. The J gene is TRBJ2-1, the V gene TRBV5-1; TRBD2 is a possible D gene (5 bases). Sequenced material: peripheral blood. This TCR was recovered from a woman between 45 and 60 years old with acute or convalescent COVID-19. CDR3 sequence: CASSSSDFNEQFF. The CDR3 nucleotides read TGCGCCAGCAGCTCCTCGGACTTCAATGAGCAGTTCTTC. The full variable domain, completed using reference TRBV5-1 and TRBJ2-1, is KAGVTQTPRYLIKTRGQQVTLSCSPISGHRSVSWYQQTPGQGLQFLFEYFSETQRNKGNFPGRFSGRQFSNSRSEMNVSTLELGDSALYLCASSSSDFNEQFFGPGTRLTVL.